This TCR beta chain came from a study of tumor and adjacent non-tumor tissue in lung cancer. Study summary: Some 3.9 million productive TCRbeta reads were obtained per sample on average. Findings of the study overall: In normal lung, the top 100 clones were significantly more dominant than in tumor. Higher tumor TCR diversity was associated with shorter survival. TCR diversity was significantly greater in tumor than normal lung tissue.

As regards this clonotype: Its specificity is not known.

This sample's RNA came from whole unsorted tissue. Distant lung tissue was collected more than 3 cm away from the tumor edge. Three rounds of nested PCR, following a modified ARM-PCR protocol, produced the TCRbeta library. One entry per CDR3 protein results from TCRdb running MiXCR on the multiplex PCR reads. The data show roughly 82,000 distinct CDR3 sequences, more than 75% seen once. The sequenced material came from distant non-tumor lung tissue. The source of this sequence is a woman in her 50s with non-small cell lung cancer.

CDR3 amino acids: CSVITGGGPSYEQYF. Written as DNA, the CDR3 is TGCAGCGTCATTACCGGCGGGGGGCCCTCCTACGAGCAGTACTTC. The rearrangement uses TRBV29-1 and TRBJ2-7, with 8 bases fitting TRBD2. V shed 6 bases, J shed 0 bases, and the junction held 10 bases outside the gene matches. CDR3 length: 15 amino acids. Looked up from germline, CDR1 is SQVTM and CDR2 is ANQGSEA.